The entry below describes one T cell receptor (beta chain). What it recognizes is unknown. This sample is part of a study of response to subunit inactivated influenza vaccine. Overall study findings and caveats: Each seasonal influenza vaccination recruits few new T cells, the authors suggested.

From germline, CDR1 is MNHEY and CDR2 SVGAGI. The length of the CDR3 is 15 residues. V lost 2 bases and J lost 4; bases outside the gene matches: 5. One entry per CDR3 protein, called by TCRdb with MiXCR from the RT-PCR reads. The sample shows 400,000 to 650,000 distinct CDR3 sequences, about 7.2% of them seen only once. Material: PBMCs from blood, obtained around 25 months after vaccination. The rearrangement uses TRBV6-5 and TRBJ1-3; 7 bases map to TRBD1. The receptor comes from a man aged 45 to 75 who received an inactivated influenza vaccine. The CDR3 loop is CASSYPGTAGNTIYF. In nucleotides, the CDR3 is TGTGCCAGCAGTTACCCCGGGACAGCCGGAAACACCATATATTTT.